Below, 27 T cell receptor beta chains from the same sample are listed, as sequenced in a study of T cells after yellow fever vaccination. TCRdb re-analysed the 5' RACE reads in MiXCR, keeping a single row per CDR3 protein. Among tens of thousands of distinct CDR3 sequences listed, 5% to 8.5% were seen once. The sample consisted of PBMCs, either bulk or a sorted T-cell subset (CD4+, CD8+, memory, or dextramer-sorted; not recorded which), taken on the day of the first yellow fever vaccination. These receptor sequences come from a young man who received the YFV17D yellow fever vaccine.

For this clonotype: A read error may be the cause here, since a much bigger clone is one base away. In nucleotides, the CDR3 is TGTGCCAGCTGCCAACACCTCGGGACAGGGGGAGCCGATACGCAGTATTTT. The encoded protein is CASCQHLGTGGADTQYF. This rearrangement joins TRBV3-1 to TRBJ2-3, with TRBD1 identical over 11 bases. The CDR3 length is 17 residues. CDR1 is LGHDT, CDR2 YNNKEL, per germline (reference sequence).

V is TRBV4-3 and J is TRBJ2-1; D is possibly TRBD2 (7 bases). Germline values: CDR1 LGHNA, CDR2 YSLEER. There are 14 residues in the CDR3. V was cut by 2 bases and J by 6 bases, with 11 bases left in between. CDR3 DNA sequence: TGCGCCAGCAGCCAAAGGGGGGGGATCAATGAGCAGTTCTTC. This translates into CASSQRGGINEQFF.

This clonotype was detected many times. The V gene is TRBV6-2 or TRBV6-3, the J gene TRBJ2-5; D possibly matches TRBD1 or TRBD2 (6 bases each). V lost 2 bases and J lost 4, with 8 bases in between. Germline-derived CDR1 and CDR2 are MNHEY and SVGEGT. This CDR3 is 13 amino acids long. The CDR3 loop is CASSYGGPETQYF. The CDR3 DNA sequence: TGTGCCAGCAGTTACGGGGGGCCAGAGACCCAGTACTTC.

This clonotype was picked up many times. The V call is TRBV5-1, the J call TRBJ1-1; 7 bases are a match to TRBD1. The V and J ends lost 0 bases and 1 base, in that order; junction bases with no gene match: 9. In germline, CDR1 is SGHRS, CDR2 YFSETQ. This CDR3 has 17 amino acids. CDR3 sequence reads: CASSLGPRQGGNTEAFF. The DNA for the CDR3 is TGCGCCAGCAGCTTGGGGCCTCGACAGGGAGGGAACACTGAAGCTTTCTTT.

Ten or more counts support this clonotype. The V gene is TRBV4-1, the J gene TRBJ1-3; D uncertain. CDR3 length equals 12 residues. Trimming removed 4 bases from V and 4 bases from J, with 5 bases in between. Germline V gene data show CDR1 as MGHRA and CDR2 as YSYEKL. The CDR3 DNA sequence: TGCGCCAGCAGCCGTGGGGGAAACACCATATATTTT. This sequence encodes CASSRGGNTIYF.

In this sample, this clonotype turned up many times. The gene calls are TRBV20-1 and TRBJ2-2, with 8 bases lining up with TRBD1. J lost 4 bases, V lost 6 bases, and 13 bases had no gene match. This CDR3 has 16 amino acids. CDR1 is DFQATT and CDR2 is SNEGSKA in the germline V gene (reference sequence). The chain's CDR3 is CSALATGAVSTGELFF. The CDR3 DNA sequence: TGCAGTGCCCTCGCGACAGGGGCGGTGAGCACCGGGGAGCTGTTTTTT.

This clonotype has ten or more counts. The chain carries TRBV12-3 or TRBV12-4 and TRBJ1-4, with TRBD1 matching over 8 bases. The CDR3 covers 16 residues. V lost 6 bases, J lost 7 bases, and 13 bases stayed unmatched. This CDR3 reads CASSFSETGEGEKLFF. CDR3 in DNA: TGTGCCAGCAGCTTCAGCGAGACAGGGGAGGGTGAAAAACTGTTTTTT.

This clonotype was seen many times. The chain joins TRBV7-9 to TRBJ1-1, with TRBD1 as a possible D gene (6 bases). The V and J ends lost 3 bases and 6 bases respectively, with 17 bases between them. The CDR3 consists of 15 residues. In germline, CDR1 is SEHNR, CDR2 FQNEAQ (reference sequence). The CDR3 bases are TGTGCCAGCAGCTTTAGGGGGTCGGAGGAGGCTGAAGCTTTCTTT. Translating gives CASSFRGSEEAEAFF.

This clonotype showed up many times. This chain links TRBV5-1 with TRBJ2-5; 8 bases line up with TRBD1. CDR3 length: 16 amino acids. Germline assignment: CDR1 SGHRS and CDR2 YFSETQ. V shed 0 bases, J shed 4 bases, and the junction held 8 bases outside the gene matches. The CDR3 here is CASSLARGRDPETQYF. The CDR3 DNA reads as TGCGCCAGCAGCTTGGCCAGGGGGCGCGATCCAGAGACCCAGTACTTC. The full variable domain, in which reference TRBV5-1 and TRBJ2-5 provide the parts outside the CDR3, is KAGVTQTPRYLIKTRGQQVTLSCSPISGHRSVSWYQQTPGQGLQFLFEYFSETQRNKGNFPGRFSGRQFSNSRSEMNVSTLELGDSALYLCASSLARGRDPETQYFGPGTRLLVL.

This clonotype was detected ten times or more. The chain has TRBV5-1 and TRBJ1-4, with TRBD1 matching over 10 bases. Germline trimming cut 4 bases from V and 9 bases from J; bases unmatched to any gene: 6. The CDR3 is 14 amino acids. Germline V lookup: CDR1 SGHRS, CDR2 YFSETQ. CDR3 sequence (DNA): TGCGCCAGCAGCCTCGGGACAGGGGACAAAAAACTGTTTTTT. It yields the protein CASSLGTGDKKLFF. Full variable domain (rest looked up from reference TRBV5-1 and TRBJ1-4): KAGVTQTPRYLIKTRGQQVTLSCSPISGHRSVSWYQQTPGQGLQFLFEYFSETQRNKGNFPGRFSGRQFSNSRSEMNVSTLELGDSALYLCASSLGTGDKKLFFGSGTQLSVL.

This clonotype has ten or more counts. The chain combines TRBV7-2 with TRBJ2-5, with 7 bases lining up with TRBD1. The CDR3 consists of 15 residues. Trimming took 2 bases from V and 4 from J; bases not matched to a gene: 7. From germline, CDR1 is SGHTA and CDR2 FQGNSA. The DNA for the CDR3 is TGTGCCAGCAGCTTAAGTCGGCCAGGGGGAGAGACCCAGTACTTC. It encodes CASSLSRPGGETQYF.

This clonotype was recorded at least ten times. V and J are TRBV11-1 and TRBJ1-5; 9 nucleotides line up with TRBD1. CDR3 length: 18 residues. Trimming cost V 4 bases and J 4 bases; bases outside gene matches: 14. Germline V gives CDR1 SGHAT, CDR2 FQDESV (reference sequence). The CDR3 loop reads CASSYYHVRTGVNQPQHF. CDR3 bases: TGTGCCAGCAGCTACTACCACGTAAGGACAGGGGTAAATCAGCCCCAGCATTTT. Filled out from reference TRBV11-1 and TRBJ1-5, the complete variable domain reads EAEVAQSPRYKITEKSQAVAFWCDPISGHATLYWYRQILGQGPELLVQFQDESVVDDSQLPKDRFSAERLKGVDSTLKIQPAELGDSAMYLCASSYYHVRTGVNQPQHFGDGTRLSIL.

This clonotype was seen only a few times. The V call is TRBV6-1, the J call TRBJ1-2; the D is unclear. The length of the CDR3 is 12 residues. V was cut by 8 bases and J by 5 bases, with 12 bases left in between. Germline V CDR1 and CDR2: MNHNS, SASEGT. This CDR3 is CASAGNGYGYTF. The CDR3 coding sequence is TGTGCCAGCGCAGGAAACGGTTATGGCTACACCTTC.

Sample share makes this clonotype medium-sized. The chain recombines TRBV4-2 with TRBJ1-5; a possible D gene is TRBD1 (5 bases). Germline V gene lookup returns CDR1 LGHNA and CDR2 YNFKEQ. This CDR3 is built from 15 residues. The germline V and J ends were trimmed by 3 bases and 5 bases, with 14 bases remaining between them. This CDR3 reads CASSHLGGGDQPQHF. The CDR3 nucleotides are TGTGCCAGCAGCCACCTGGGGGGGGGAGATCAGCCCCAGCATTTT.

The sample holds many counts of this clonotype. The chain combines TRBV10-3 with TRBJ1-4; 8 positions match TRBD1. The CDR3 is 13 residues long. Germline CDR1 and CDR2: ENHRY and SYGVKD. V shed 10 bases, J shed 7 bases, and the junction held 8 bases outside the gene matches. As DNA, the CDR3 is TGTGCCACCAAGACAGGGGACCGTGAAAAACTGTTTTTT. It yields the protein CATKTGDREKLFF.

The V gene is TRBV18, the J gene TRBJ2-1, with 8 bases aligning to TRBD1. This CDR3 has 16 amino acids. Germline V lookup: CDR1 KGHSH, CDR2 LQKENI. Trimming took 4 bases from V and 4 from J; bases not matched to a gene: 9. CDR3 DNA: TGTGCCAGCTCACTTAATCAGGGGGCGAAGTACAATGAGCAGTTCTTC. This codes for CASSLNQGAKYNEQFF. Full variable domain (remainder filled in from reference TRBV18 and TRBJ2-1): NAGVMQNPRHLVRRRGQEARLRCSPMKGHSHVYWYRQLPEEGLKFMVYLQKENIIDESGMPKERFSAEFPKEGPSILRIQQVVRGDSAAYFCASSLNQGAKYNEQFFGPGTRLTVL.

This clonotype was picked up many times. This chain joins TRBV3-1 and TRBJ2-1; 10 bases are shared with TRBD2. Germline CDR1 is LGHDT and CDR2 is YNNKEL (reference sequence). The V and J ends lost 4 bases and 5 bases, in that order; junction bases with no gene match: 8. CDR3 size: 16 residues. The CDR3 nucleotides are TGTGCCAGCAGCCCCGTTCTTAGCGGGGGGAACAATGAGCAGTTCTTC. This encodes CASSPVLSGGNNEQFF.

This clonotype was counted many times. The chain links TRBV5-1 to TRBJ2-5; 8 bases match TRBD2. The CDR3 length is 15 residues. J lost 1 base, V lost 0 bases, and 2 bases had no gene match. CDR1 is SGHRS and CDR2 is YFSETQ in the germline V gene. The CDR3 DNA reads TGCGCCAGCAGCTTGGGTAGCGGGGTCCAAGAGACCCAGTACTTC. Its protein product is CASSLGSGVQETQYF.

This clonotype was found many times. This sequence joins TRBV11-2 and TRBJ2-1; tentatively, D is TRBD1 (6 bases). The CDR3 sequence is 16 residues long. V was trimmed by 1 base and J by 3 bases, leaving 13 bases between them. The germline CDR1 and CDR2 sequences are SGHAT and FQNNGV. The CDR3 region has the DNA TGTGCCAGCAGCTTAGGGCAGGGGACCTTCTACAATGAGCAGTTCTTC. Translating it yields CASSLGQGTFYNEQFF.

The table lists this clonotype with many counts. This chain joins TRBV6-5 and TRBJ2-5, with TRBD2 matching over 9 bases. After removal of 6 bases from V and 7 bases from J, the junction contained 18 bases not matched to a gene. Per germline, CDR1 MNHEY and CDR2 SVGAGI. The length of the CDR3 is 17 residues. CDR3 residues: CASRSILAGLAGGTQYF. CDR3 coding DNA: TGTGCCAGCAGGAGTATCCTCGCGGGACTAGCTGGGGGGACCCAGTACTTC.

This clonotype was observed at least ten times. V and J are TRBV18 and TRBJ2-3; no reliable D call. Germline V gene lookup returns CDR1 KGHSH and CDR2 LQKENI. V lost 6 bases and J lost 3, with 13 bases in between. The CDR3 runs 14 residues. The CDR3 DNA reads TGTGCCAGCTCTCCTAGTAGTGGTACAGATACGCAGTATTTT. Its translation is CASSPSSGTDTQYF. Filled out from reference TRBV18 and TRBJ2-3, the complete variable domain reads NAGVMQNPRHLVRRRGQEARLRCSPMKGHSHVYWYRQLPEEGLKFMVYLQKENIIDESGMPKERFSAEFPKEGPSILRIQQVVRGDSAAYFCASSPSSGTDTQYFGPGTRLTVL.

A word on this clonotype: A much bigger clone sits one base away, suggesting this may be a read error. The chain carries TRBV7-2 and TRBJ2-7; TRBD2 is a possible D gene (6 bases). CDR3 length: 16 amino acids. CDR1 is SGHTA, CDR2 FQGNSA, per germline. The DNA of the CDR3 is TGTGCCATCAGCTTAGCTGGACGGGGGATCTCCTACGAGCAGTACTTC. Translating it yields CAISLAGRGISYEQYF.

This clonotype was counted ten times or more. CDR3 sequence: CASSSQSRGGGGELFF. The CDR3 DNA follows: TGTGCCAGCAGCTCCCAATCGCGGGGGGGCGGCGGGGAGCTGTTTTTT. The rearrangement joins TRBV5-4 to TRBJ2-2, with 9 nucleotides matching TRBD2. The J segment lost 7 bases and the V segment lost 3 bases, leaving 10 bases of the junction unmatched. Germline CDR1 reads SGHNT; CDR2 reads YYREEE (reference sequence). The CDR3 totals 16 residues.

This clonotype was detected many times. The V gene is TRBV7-9, the J gene TRBJ2-7; 8 nucleotides line up with TRBD2. The CDR3 is 15 residues long. Germline CDR1 and CDR2: SEHNR and FQNEAQ (reference sequence). Losses at the gene ends were 8 bases for V and 3 bases for J; bases not matched to a gene: 12. The CDR3 here is CASGPLSGGNYEQYF. DNA of the CDR3: TGTGCCAGCGGACCCCTCTCGGGGGGGAACTACGAGCAGTACTTC. Supplemented by reference TRBV7-9 and TRBJ2-7, the full variable domain reads DTGVSQNPRHKITKRGQNVTFRCDPISEHNRLYWYRQTLGQGPEFLTYFQNEAQLEKSRLLSDRFSAERPKGSFSTLEIQRTEQGDSAMYLCASGPLSGGNYEQYFGPGTRLTVT.

Many counts were recorded for this clonotype. The chain couples TRBV12-3 or TRBV12-4 to TRBJ2-2; a possible D gene is TRBD1 (5 bases). CDR3 size: 19 residues. V was cut by 7 bases and J by 4 bases, with 28 bases left in between. The CDR3 reads CASKIYRFQGVLFTGELFF. The CDR3 nucleotides read TGTGCCAGCAAAATTTACAGGTTTCAAGGGGTGCTATTCACCGGGGAGCTGTTTTTT.

This clonotype has ten or more counts. The chain couples TRBV5-1 to TRBJ2-4; 7 bases agree with TRBD1. The CDR3 contains 19 residues. V shed 4 bases, J shed 0 bases, and the junction held 16 bases outside the gene matches. Germline CDR1 SGHRS, CDR2 YFSETQ. CDR3 loop: CASSVHMGQLEIAKNIQYF. In DNA form, the CDR3 reads TGCGCCAGCAGCGTCCATATGGGACAGCTAGAAATAGCCAAAAACATTCAGTACTTC.

There are many counts of this clonotype. This chain connects TRBV6-5 to TRBJ1-1; D possibly corresponds to TRBD1 (6 bases). With 0 bases removed from V and 5 bases from J, the gap between germline ends came to 10 bases. This CDR3 contains 14 residues. In germline, CDR1 is MNHEY, CDR2 SVGAGI. The CDR3: CASSYSIGGTEAFF. The CDR3 nucleotides are TGTGCCAGCAGTTACTCGATAGGGGGAACTGAAGCTTTCTTT.